Sequencing of this T cell receptor beta chain was carried out in a study of T cells in localized non-small cell lung cancer. TCRdb's table, derived via immunoSEQ multiplex PCR, lists solely in-frame clones and lacks some. The table has 30,000 to 40,000 clones, around 87% seen once. The CDR3 has 15 residues. The germline V gene has CDR1 SGDLS and CDR2 YYNGEE. Trimming shortened V by 1 base and J by 0 bases, and 8 bases separated the two germline ends. Study results and caveats: Within adjacent lung there appeared a median approximately 58 of the top 100 tumor clones.

Points on this clone: Its antigen is not identified.

The specimen was peripheral blood, collected before any cancer treatment. The J gene is TRBJ2-1, the V gene TRBV9; possible D gene TRBD2, 6 bases. The source is a man aged 35-75 years with stage I lung adenocarcinoma. Here the CDR3 DNA reads TGTGCCAGCAGCGTAACCGGGAGCTCCTACAATGAGCAGTTCTTC. Its protein product is CASSVTGSSYNEQFF.